A single sample is the source of the 9 T cell receptor beta chains below, sequenced in a study of OX40 agonist ivuxolimab in advanced cancers. Assay: immunoSEQ multiplex PCR; the TCRdb copy retains only in-frame clones and omits some. The sample includes 60,000 to 70,000 clones, around four fifths of them seen just once. The specimen comprised CD4+ or CD8+ T cells sorted from blood, sampled in a trial of the OX40 agonist ivuxolimab. These receptors were taken from an adult with an advanced solid tumor such as melanoma, head and neck, liver or kidney cancer.

The gene calls are TRBV5-1 and TRBJ2-3; 9 positions match TRBD1. The CDR3 has 15 residues. Trimming took 4 bases from V and 3 from J; bases not matched to a gene: 6. Germline V gene sequence: CDR1 SGHRS, CDR2 YFSETQ. The CDR3: CASSTGQGWTDTQYF. In DNA form, the CDR3 reads TGCGCCAGCAGCACCGGACAGGGGTGGACAGATACGCAGTATTTT. Looking up the rest from reference TRBV5-1 and TRBJ2-3 gives the full variable domain: KAGVTQTPRYLIKTRGQQVTLSCSPISGHRSVSWYQQTPGQGLQFLFEYFSETQRNKGNFPGRFSGRQFSNSRSEMNVSTLELGDSALYLCASSTGQGWTDTQYFGPGTRLTVL.

The chain couples TRBV19 to TRBJ2-3; possible D gene TRBD2, 6 bases. The germline CDR1 and CDR2 sequences are LNHDA and SQIVND (reference sequence). Trimming left V 5 bases short and J 1 base short, with 13 bases between. This CDR3 is 15 amino acids long. This CDR3 reads CASSSPPGGTDTQYF. CDR3 DNA: TGTGCCAGTAGTTCGCCCCCGGGGGGCACAGATACGCAGTATTTT.

This chain connects TRBV6-1 to TRBJ1-6, with D possibly TRBD1 on 5 matching bases. The germline CDR1 and CDR2 sequences are MNHNS and SASEGT. The CDR3 length is 15 residues. V was shortened by 10 bases and J by 6 bases, with 19 bases between the two germline ends. The CDR3 loop is CAIQRQGIGNSPLHF. The DNA for the CDR3 is TGTGCCATCCAGCGGCAGGGAATTGGTAATTCACCCCTCCACTTT.

Regarding this clone: Other nucleotide sequences in the sample specify the same CDR3. This chain uses TRBV14 with TRBJ2-5; 12 bases agree with TRBD2. CDR1 SGHDN and CDR2 FVKESK come from the germline V gene. CDR3 length: 14 residues. After removal of 6 bases from V and 4 bases from J, the junction contained 3 bases not matched to a gene. The CDR3 loop is CASRLAGGGETQYF. The CDR3 nucleotides are TGTGCCAGCAGACTAGCGGGAGGAGGAGAGACCCAGTACTTC.

This chain connects TRBV27 to TRBJ1-4; D remains ambiguous. The V gene lost 6 bases and the J gene lost 4 bases, with 6 bases spanning the gap. The CDR3 totals 12 residues. Per the germline V gene, CDR1 is MNHEY and CDR2 is SMNVEV (reference sequence). The CDR3 DNA sequence: TGTGCCAGCAGCTATAATAATGAAAAACTGTTTTTT. Amino acids: CASSYNNEKLFF.

This chain uses TRBV11-2 with TRBJ1-5; unclear D gene. The CDR3 is made up of 13 amino acids. Germline lookup yields CDR1 SGHAT and CDR2 FQNNGV. Trimming stripped 8 bases from V and 8 bases from J, with 16 bases between. CDR3 region: CASARRPSEPQHF. The CDR3 coding sequence is TGTGCCAGCGCTCGGCGCCCGTCGGAGCCCCAGCATTTT.

V gene TRBV27 combines with J gene TRBJ2-2; 12 nucleotides agree with TRBD2. This CDR3 contains 19 residues. V was clipped by 5 bases and J by 2 bases; unmatched bases: 12. Per germline, CDR1 MNHEY and CDR2 SMNVEV (reference sequence). CDR3 loop: CASSPTNIGLAGNTGELFF. In DNA form, the CDR3 reads TGTGCCAGCAGTCCTACAAACATCGGACTAGCGGGAAACACCGGGGAGCTGTTTTTT.

CDR3 protein: CASRSPVEKLFF. CDR3 coding DNA: TGTGCCAGCAGAAGCCCCGTCGAAAAACTGTTTTTT. The chain joins TRBV28 to TRBJ1-4; no firm D call. Germline V gene sequence: CDR1 MDHEN, CDR2 SYDVKM. This CDR3 has 12 residues. V shed 6 bases and J shed 8 bases, with 10 bases lying between them.

This clone was counted a few times. V and J are TRBV28 and TRBJ2-2; no firm D call. Looked up from germline, CDR1 is MDHEN and CDR2 is SYDVKM. This CDR3 contains 13 residues. Trimming left V 4 bases short and J 5 bases short, with 8 bases between. The CDR3 nucleotides read TGTGCCAGCAGTTCGGGTAGGACCGGGGAGCTGTTTTTT. It is translated as CASSSGRTGELFF. The complete variable domain, with remaining parts taken from reference TRBV28 and TRBJ2-2, reads DVKVTQSSRYLVKRTGEKVFLECVQDMDHENMFWYRQDPGLGLRLIYFSYDVKMKEKGDIPEGYSVSREKKERFSLILESASTNQTSMYLCASSSGRTGELFFGEGSRLTVL.